Listed here are 17 T cell receptor beta chains from one sample, sequenced in a study of blood T cell repertoires in COVID-19. Sequenced by immunoSEQ multiplex PCR; TCRdb stores in-frame clones only, minus some. The table lists roughly 340,000 clones, around 91% of them singletons. The sequenced sample consisted of PBMCs or T cells enriched from blood (not recorded which). The receptors were sampled from a man between 18 and 35 years old who had recovered from COVID-19.

The rearrangement uses TRBV24-1 and TRBJ2-1, with TRBD1 identical over 11 bases. The V segment lost 5 bases and the J segment 6 bases; nucleotides outside the gene matches: 8. The CDR3 contains 16 residues. CDR1 is KGHDR and CDR2 is SFDVKD in the germline V gene. The CDR3 DNA reads TGTGCCACCAGTGGGCTCACCGGGACAGGGGGCAATGAGCAGTTCTTC. This encodes CATSGLTGTGGNEQFF.

The V and J genes are TRBV19 and TRBJ1-4, with 9 nucleotides matching TRBD1. The CDR3 is made up of 15 amino acids. Germline CDR1 reads LNHDA; CDR2 reads SQIVND (reference sequence). J lost 7 bases, V lost 5 bases, and 8 bases had no gene match. In DNA form, the CDR3 reads TGTGCCAGTAGTCCGCAACAGGGGGCGTTTGAAAAACTGTTTTTT. Its translation: CASSPQQGAFEKLFF.

The chain employs TRBV4-2 and TRBJ2-7; no clear D gene. Deletions cut 5 bases from V and 4 bases from J, with 9 bases between. Per the germline V gene, CDR1 is LGHNA and CDR2 is YNFKEQ. This CDR3 region has 12 residues. Written as DNA, the CDR3 is TGTGCCAGCAGCTTTACCAGTTACGAGCAGTACTTC. Its translation is CASSFTSYEQYF.

The chain combines TRBV27 with TRBJ1-1; no firm D call. Germline V gene sequence: CDR1 MNHEY, CDR2 SMNVEV (reference sequence). This CDR3 contains 12 residues. Trimming removed 4 bases from V and 10 bases from J, with 13 bases in between. CDR3 sequence: CASSSPGRRAFF. As DNA, the CDR3 is TGTGCCAGCAGTTCCCCCGGGAGGAGAGCTTTCTTT.

The chain carries TRBV19 and TRBJ1-2, with D tentatively TRBD1 (6 bases). V was pared by 1 base and J by 4 bases, with 16 bases between. CDR1 and CDR2 (germline): LNHDA, SQIVND (reference sequence). The CDR3 length is 16 residues. CDR3 protein: CASSIGPGAFVYGYTF. For the CDR3, the DNA is TGTGCCAGTAGTATAGGCCCAGGGGCTTTTGTCTATGGCTACACCTTC.

V and J are TRBV27 and TRBJ1-5, with D unclear. The CDR3 has 12 residues. Between the trimmed V and J ends, which lost 5 bases and 4 bases, there was a span of 6 bases. Germline V lookup: CDR1 MNHEY, CDR2 SMNVEV (reference sequence). CDR3 DNA: TGTGCCAGCAGTATGAGGAATCAGCCCCAGCATTTT. Its translation is CASSMRNQPQHF.

The gene calls are TRBV7-9 and TRBJ2-1; TRBD1 might be the D (6 bases). The V and J ends lost 1 base and 4 bases respectively, with 20 bases between them. There are 18 residues in the CDR3. CDR1 and CDR2 from the germline V gene are SEHNR and FQNEAQ (reference sequence). The CDR3 sequence: CASSLEAQGVGIYNEQFF. DNA of the CDR3: TGTGCCAGCAGCTTAGAGGCACAGGGCGTGGGGATATACAATGAGCAGTTCTTC.

The V gene is TRBV4-2, the J gene TRBJ2-7, with D hard to call. This CDR3 is built from 15 residues. Trimming took 2 bases from V and 2 from J, leaving 13 bases between them. CDR1 is LGHNA, CDR2 YNFKEQ, per germline. The CDR3 DNA sequence: TGTGCCAGCAGCCAACGCGTAGTCCTCGCCTACGAGCAGTACTTC. Translating it yields CASSQRVVLAYEQYF.

The CDR3 nucleotides read TGTGCCAGCAGTCGGGACTCGGCTTCAAACATTCAGTACTTC. It codes for CASSRDSASNIQYF. V usage is TRBV2 and J usage is TRBJ2-4; TRBD2 is a possible D gene (6 bases). Germline V lookup: CDR1 SNHLY, CDR2 FYNNEI. Trimming cost V 5 bases and J 6 bases, with 14 bases left between them. CDR3 size: 14 residues. The full variable domain, in which reference TRBV2 and TRBJ2-4 provide the parts outside the CDR3, is EPEVTQTPSHQVTQMGQEVILRCVPISNHLYFYWYRQILGQKVEFLVSFYNNEISEKSEIFDDQFSVERPDGSNFTLKIRSTKLEDSAMYFCASSRDSASNIQYFGAGTRLSVL.

This chain joins TRBV5-1 and TRBJ2-7, with 9 bases aligning to TRBD2. The CDR3 covers 15 residues. V lost 0 bases, J lost 2 bases, and 3 bases stayed unmatched. Germline CDR1 and CDR2: SGHRS and YFSETQ. CDR3 residues: CASSLVVAGAYEQYF. The CDR3 nucleotides are TGCGCCAGCAGCTTGGTGGTAGCGGGGGCCTACGAGCAGTACTTC.

This chain uses TRBV14 with TRBJ2-7; 9 nucleotides agree with TRBD1. Germline trimming cut 4 bases from V and 2 bases from J; bases unmatched to any gene: 6. Germline V lookup: CDR1 SGHDN, CDR2 FVKESK. The CDR3 has 15 amino acids. CDR3 loop: CASSRPGTGTYEQYF. The CDR3 coding sequence is TGTGCCAGCAGCCGCCCCGGGACAGGGACCTACGAGCAGTACTTC.

This chain joins TRBV6-2 or TRBV6-3 and TRBJ1-2, with TRBD1 matching over 8 bases. This CDR3 contains 12 residues. The V gene's germline CDR1 is MNHEY and CDR2 SVGEGT. The V segment lost 5 bases and the J segment 10 bases; nucleotides outside the gene matches: 6. CDR3 nucleotide sequence: TGTGCCAGCAGTCTTAGGACAGGGACCTACACCTTC. As protein: CASSLRTGTYTF.

CDR3 residues: CASSPGQGLWANEKLFF. The CDR3 DNA is TGTGCCAGCTCACCGGGACAGGGATTATGGGCTAATGAAAAACTGTTTTTT. The V and J genes are TRBV2 and TRBJ1-4, with 9 bases aligning to TRBD1. CDR1 and CDR2 (germline): SNHLY, FYNNEI. Unmatched junction bases numbered 13, after V lost 8 bases and J lost 3 bases. The CDR3 is 17 amino acids.

The J gene is TRBJ2-1, the V gene TRBV2; the D is unclear. Germline CDR1 reads SNHLY; CDR2 reads FYNNEI. This CDR3 contains 13 residues. The V gene lost 6 bases and the J gene lost 6 bases, with 12 bases spanning the gap. CDR3 amino acids: CASSAQWSNEQFF. The CDR3 nucleotides read TGTGCCAGCAGCGCCCAGTGGAGCAATGAGCAGTTCTTC.

Written as DNA, the CDR3 is TGTGCCAGCAGCTTTGGGCTCTCGGATACGCAGTATTTT. Residues: CASSFGLSDTQYF. The chain is built from TRBV5-8 and TRBJ2-3, with D unresolved. V lost 2 bases, J lost 6 bases, and 10 bases lay in between. Germline CDR1 and CDR2: SGHTS and YDEGEE. CDR3 length: 13 residues.

The genes are TRBV30 and TRBJ2-3; the D call may be TRBD1 or TRBD2 (8 bases each). Trimming removed 5 bases at V and 3 bases at J, with 33 bases between. The CDR3 runs 20 residues. The V gene's germline CDR1 is GTSNPN and CDR2 SVGIG (reference sequence). CDR3 protein: CAWAGGRQGQPFRTTDTQYF. CDR3 in DNA: TGTGCCTGGGCGGGGGGAAGACAGGGGCAACCCTTCCGGACGACAGATACGCAGTATTTT.

This chain joins TRBV4-1 and TRBJ1-2; tentatively, D is TRBD1 (5 bases). The V and J ends lost 1 base and 8 bases respectively, with 11 bases between them. CDR3 length equals 13 residues. Looked up from germline, CDR1 is MGHRA and CDR2 is YSYEKL. This CDR3 reads CASSQGEGYGYTF. In DNA, the CDR3 is TGCGCCAGCAGCCAAGGGGAGGGGTACGGCTACACCTTC.